This T cell receptor (beta chain) emerged from a study of cytomegalovirus exposure and HLA in healthy donors. Overall study context: The 500 to 750 first-cohort repertoires and the 95 to 150 validation repertoires shared the same platform, a later analysis reported.

Here immunoSEQ multiplex PCR was the method, and the copy in TCRdb shows in-frame clones only, minus some. The repertoire holds tens of thousands of clones, 92% seen once, with 1.3% in the top ten. The donors were in the roughly 120-subject validation cohort, distinct from the approximately 700-subject first cohort. What was sequenced was PBMCs. The sequence came from a woman younger than 35 in good health and CMV-seronegative.

DNA for the CDR3: TGTGCCAGCAGTTACGGGACAGGGCCTACGAATACGCAGTATTTT. Its protein product is CASSYGTGPTNTQYF. The chain uses TRBV6-6 and TRBJ2-3; 9 positions agree with TRBD1. V was clipped by 2 bases and J by 7 bases; unmatched bases: 7. CDR1 is MNHNY, CDR2 SVGAGI, per germline (reference sequence). CDR3 size: 15 residues.